This TCR beta chain was observed in a study of control samples from healthy donors and cancer patients. The CDR3 loop spans 12 amino acids. Looked up from germline, CDR1 is MNHEY and CDR2 is SVGAGI. V lost 8 bases and J 1 base, leaving 9 bases between the germline ends. Using immunoSEQ multiplex PCR, the repertoire was profiled, and TCRdb retains in-frame clones only, with some absent. The sample consists of about 180,000 clones, approximately 94% of them appearing once. The sample was blood. The rearrangement links TRBV6-5 to TRBJ2-7; D is perhaps TRBD2 (6 bases). This clonotype was sampled from a man aged 25 to 45 in good health. This chain's CDR3 is CASWEESYEQYF. CDR3 nucleotides: TGTGCCAGCTGGGAGGAGTCCTACGAGCAGTACTTC.